The rows below give T cell receptor beta chains drawn from one sample of a study of glioma-infiltrating T cells after dendritic cell vaccination. TCRdb's copy holds only in-frame clones and misses some; the assay was immunoSEQ multiplex PCR. The sample includes 90,000 to 110,000 clones, around 89% of them seen just once. The sequences come from blood, collected after dendritic cell vaccination. The receptors were gathered from a human donor with glioblastoma. Both conserved end residues are part of each CDR3. A D gene is named only where the DNA matches it firmly. Size is stated for part of the rows, as once, few or many counts, or as a class when the clone is expanded.

>-|-|15|TRBV10-1|TRBJ2-7
TGCGCCAGCAGTGAGATGGCAGGGGGGATCGGCGAGCAGTACTTC
CASSEMAGGIGEQYF
>-|-|14|TRBV11-2|TRBJ2-5
TGTGCCAGCAGCTTAATGGCCGGGATCGGGACCCAGTACTTC
CASSLMAGIGTQYF
>-|-|13|TRBV28|TRBJ1-1
TGTGCCAGCGGCTCGGGGATGAACACTGAAGCTTTCTTT
CASGSGMNTEAFF
>TRBD1|-|16|TRBV9|TRBJ1-2
TGTGCCAGCAGCGTAGATTCAGGGGGAGGCCAATATGGCTACACCTTC
CASSVDSGGGQYGYTF
>-|-|13|TRBV18|TRBJ2-7
TGTGCCAGCTCAACCACAGGCTCCTACGAGCAGTACTTC
CASSTTGSYEQYF
>TRBD1|-|15|TRBV10-3|TRBJ1-2
TGTGCCATCAGTCCAGGGGGCGCTTCGATATATGGCTACACCTTC
CAISPGGASIYGYTF
>TRBD1|-|13|TRBV29-1|TRBJ1-2
TGCAGCGTTGGTGGACAGGAGGGCTATGGCTACACCTTC
CSVGGQEGYGYTF
>-|-|14|TRBV4-2|TRBJ1-1
TGTGCCAGCACCCGACCGGACACCTTCACTGAAGCTTTCTTT
CASTRPDTFTEAFF
>-|-|10|TRBV20-1|TRBJ2-7
TGCAGTGCTAGTCGTTACGAGCAGTACTTC
CSASRYEQYF
>TRBD2|-|18|TRBV4-1|TRBJ2-1
TGCGCCAGCAGCCAAGGCCCTGGTGGCGGGAGCTCCTACAATGAGCAGTTCTTC
CASSQGPGGGSSYNEQFF
>TRBD1|-|17|TRBV2|TRBJ2-7
TGTGCCAGCAGCCCGGGACAGGGGACTTTTAACTCCTACGAGCAGTACTTC
CASSPGQGTFNSYEQYF
>TRBD1|-|12|TRBV5-4|TRBJ2-7
TGTGCCAGCAGCACGACAGGGTACGAGCAGTACTTC
CASSTTGYEQYF
>-|-|15|TRBV4-1|TRBJ1-5
TGCGCCAGCAGCCAAGGGAGGTCTAGCAATCAGCCCCAGCATTTT
CASSQGRSSNQPQHF
>-|-|14|TRBV5-1|TRBJ1-1
TGCGCCAGCACTTTGGGGCAGGGGAACACTGAAGCTTTCTTT
CASTLGQGNTEAFF
>TRBD1|once|13|TRBV25-1|TRBJ1-2
TGTGCCAGCAGTGAAACAGGGGAGTATGGCTACACCTTC
CASSETGEYGYTF
>TRBD1|-|15|TRBV6-6|TRBJ2-7
TGTGCCAGCAGCCGCCCGGGACAGGGTACCTACGAGCAGTACTTC
CASSRPGQGTYEQYF
>TRBD1|-|18|TRBV5-6|TRBJ1-6
TGTGCCAGCAGTACCGGGACAGGGTTTCGACACTATAATTCACCCCTCCACTTT
CASSTGTGFRHYNSPLHF
>-|-|15|TRBV14|TRBJ2-2
TGTGCCAGCAGCTACCGGGACTCGGGCACCGGGGAGCTGTTTTTT
CASSYRDSGTGELFF
>-|-|11|TRBV7-9|TRBJ2-3
TGTGCCTCAAGGGGATCAGATACGCAGTATTTT
CASRGSDTQYF
>-|-|12|TRBV29-1|TRBJ1-2
TGCAACGTTGATCCGGGAGGCTATGGCTACACCTTC
CNVDPGGYGYTF
>-|-|13|TRBV2|TRBJ1-1
TGTGCCAGCAGTGAGGTTGTGGGAGGTGAAGCTTTCTTT
CASSEVVGGEAFF
>-|-|11|TRBV20-1|TRBJ2-3
TGCAGTGCGCTACGGTTAGATACGCAGTATTTT
CSALRLDTQYF
>TRBD1|-|14|TRBV2|TRBJ1-2
TGTGCCAGCAGTGAAGCGCGGCAGGGGGAGGGCTACACCTTC
CASSEARQGEGYTF
>-|-|16|TRBV5-4|TRBJ1-2
TGTGCCAGCAGCTTGGGCAGGGCCTTACAAATTTATGGCTACACCTTC
CASSLGRALQIYGYTF
>-|-|14|TRBV19|TRBJ2-7
TGTGCCAGTAGGCCCGTTGGAGGGGACTACGAGCAGTACTTC
CASRPVGGDYEQYF
>-|-|17|TRBV6-1|TRBJ1-4
TGTGCCAGCAGTGAAACCCCAAGGACAGCAACTAATGAAAAACTGTTTTTT
CASSETPRTATNEKLFF
>-|-|13|TRBV6-5|TRBJ1-1
TGTGCCAGCAGTTTCTCTGGAGGCACTGAAGCTTTCTTT
CASSFSGGTEAFF
>-|-|14|TRBV18|TRBJ2-1
TGTGCCAGCTCACCACCGTCAGGGTTGAATGAGCAGTTCTTC
CASSPPSGLNEQFF
>TRBD2|-|16|TRBV2|TRBJ2-3
TGTGCCAGCAGGAAGGGACTAGCGGAGAGCACAGATACGCAGTATTTT
CASRKGLAESTDTQYF
>-|-|15|TRBV5-1|TRBJ1-1
TGCGCCAGCAGGACTGGGAACCGGGACACTGGCGAAGCTTTCTTT
CASRTGNRDTGEAFF
>TRBD1|-|15|TRBV7-9|TRBJ1-2
TGTGCCAGCAGCTTAGCGGACAGGGCTAACTATGGCTACACCTTC
CASSLADRANYGYTF
>TRBD2|-|14|TRBV4-1|TRBJ2-5
TGCGCCAGCAGCCAAGATGGCGGGAGAGAGACCCAGTACTTC
CASSQDGGRETQYF
>-|-|12|TRBV1|TRBJ1-1
TGCACCAGCAGCCCGGCGGGGACTGAAGCTTTCTTT
CTSSPAGTEAFF
>-|-|15|TRBV6-5|TRBJ2-7
TGTGCCAGCAGTTACTCCGCCAGGGTCGGGTACGAGCAGTACTTC
CASSYSARVGYEQYF
>TRBD1|-|13|TRBV6-1|TRBJ2-3
TGTGCCAGCAGAGGACAGGTTATGGATACGCAGTATTTT
CASRGQVMDTQYF
>-|-|14|TRBV29-1|TRBJ2-5
TGCAGCGTTGATCCAGGGGCTGGTGGAGAGACCCAGTACTTC
CSVDPGAGGETQYF
>-|-|12|TRBV5-4|TRBJ2-7
TGTGCCAGCAGCTATGGACTGGGTGAGCAGTACTTC
CASSYGLGEQYF
>-|-|16|TRBV15|TRBJ1-6
TGTGCCACCAGCAGAGGGGAGGCAGGTGGGAATTCACCCCTCCACTTT
CATSRGEAGGNSPLHF
>-|-|14|TRBV2|TRBJ1-2
TGTGCCAGCAGTGCAGGGGCCGGGTTTTATCGCTACACCTTC
CASSAGAGFYRYTF
>-|-|13|TRBV6-5|TRBJ1-3
TGTGCCAGCAGCCCCCCAGTCGGAAACACCATATATTTT
CASSPPVGNTIYF
>-|-|15|TRBV25-1|TRBJ2-1
TGTGCCACTACCCTTTCGAGGGGGGGCCCTGATGAGCAGTTCTTC
CATTLSRGGPDEQFF
>TRBD1|-|13|TRBV19|TRBJ1-2
TGTGCCAGTAGCTTAGGACAGGGGTATGGCTACACCTTC
CASSLGQGYGYTF
>TRBD2|-|18|TRBV2|TRBJ2-4
TGTGCCAGCAGTTACCGGACTAGCGGACCCTTAGCCAAAAACATTCAGTACTTC
CASSYRTSGPLAKNIQYF
>-|-|14|TRBV30|TRBJ2-7
TGTGCCTGGGGTCAAGGAACAGTAGCCTACGAGCAGTACTTC
CAWGQGTVAYEQYF
>-|-|14|TRBV29-1|TRBJ2-7
TGCAGCGTTGAAGATGGGGCAGGGGGAGGCGAGCAGTACTTC
CSVEDGAGGGEQYF
>-|-|15|TRBV6-5|TRBJ1-5
TGTGCCAGCCGTGTAGGGACTTATAGCAATCAGCCCCAGCATTTT
CASRVGTYSNQPQHF
>TRBD2|-|15|TRBV30|TRBJ2-2
TGTGCCTGGAGTGGAATAGCGGGGGGGGCCGGGGAGCTGTTTTTT
CAWSGIAGGAGELFF
>TRBD1|-|15|TRBV6-1|TRBJ2-3
TGTGCCAGCAGTCTGGGACAGCGGCGCACAGATACGCAGTATTTT
CASSLGQRRTDTQYF
>TRBD1|-|13|TRBV7-9|TRBJ2-5
TGTGCCAGCAGCTTCGAGACAGGGGAGACCCAGTACTTC
CASSFETGETQYF
>-|once|15|TRBV19|TRBJ1-5
TGTGCCAGTAGTATGGAGGTTTGGGGCAATCAGCCCCAGCATTTT
CASSMEVWGNQPQHF
>TRBD1|once|14|TRBV4-1|TRBJ1-1
TGCGCCAGCAGCCAGGGACAGGGGTTCACTGAAGCTTTCTTT
CASSQGQGFTEAFF
>-|-|14|TRBV11-3|TRBJ2-7
TGTGCCAGCAGCCTCGACACCAAATCCTACGAGCAGTACTTC
CASSLDTKSYEQYF
>-|few|14|TRBV19|TRBJ2-1
TGTGCCAGTAGTATTGACAGGCGAGCTCGGGGGCAGTTCTTC
CASSIDRRARGQFF
>TRBD2|-|13|TRBV9|TRBJ2-1
TGTGCCAGCAGCGTAGGGGGGGGGAATGAGCAGTTCTTC
CASSVGGGNEQFF
>TRBD1|-|18|TRBV9|TRBJ1-2
TGTGCCAGCAGCGAGAGGGGCCCGGGACAGGGGGTAACGTATGGCTACACCTTC
CASSERGPGQGVTYGYTF
>-|-|15|TRBV5-1|TRBJ1-2
TGCGCCAGCAGCATTGGGACACCAAAGGAATATGGCTACACCTTC
CASSIGTPKEYGYTF
>-|-|14|TRBV5-1|TRBJ1-1
TGCGCCAACGCTGTGTCGGTGGTGAACACTGAAGCTTTCTTT
CANAVSVVNTEAFF
>TRBD1|-|15|TRBV5-1|TRBJ2-7
TGCGCCAGCAGCTTGGGAGGGACAGGGCACTACGAGCAGTACTTC
CASSLGGTGHYEQYF
>TRBD2|few|16|TRBV27|TRBJ2-1
TGTGCCAGCAGTTTCTCGACTAGCGGGGCAGTTAATGAGCAGTTCTTC
CASSFSTSGAVNEQFF